One and the same sample provided the 30 T cell receptor beta chains below, sequenced in a study of shared clonotypes between healthy human individuals. Libraries were prepared by immunoSEQ multiplex PCR; TCRdb keeps only in-frame clonotypes and omits some of them. This sample has 2 million to 2.5 million clones, with approximately 94% found just once. Material: naive CD4+ T cells sorted from blood. Subset of the sample: CD45RA+ positively selected. These receptors came from a man aged 18 to 30 in good health.

The gene calls are TRBV7-2 and TRBJ2-7; 7 nucleotides line up with TRBD2. V was pared by 0 bases and J by 4 bases, with 6 bases of the junction left unmatched. There are 15 residues in the CDR3. Germline CDR1 SGHTA, CDR2 FQGNSA. The CDR3 sequence: CASSLARESRYEQYF. The CDR3 DNA follows: TGTGCCAGCAGCTTAGCGCGGGAGTCTCGGTACGAGCAGTACTTC.

The chain has TRBV4-1 and TRBJ2-3, with D perhaps TRBD1 (5 bases). V lost 3 bases, J lost 1 base, and 17 bases lay in between. The V gene's germline CDR1 is MGHRA and CDR2 YSYEKL. CDR3 length equals 17 residues. CDR3 nucleotide sequence: TGCGCCAGCAGCCAGTCTGAAAGGAAGACAGGCACAGATACGCAGTATTTT. It is translated as CASSQSERKTGTDTQYF.

Regarding this clone: Different DNA sequences within this sample yield the same CDR3. This chain joins TRBV5-1 and TRBJ2-5; D gene unclear. This CDR3 is built from 12 residues. CDR1 and CDR2 from the germline V gene are SGHRS and YFSETQ. With 2 bases removed from V and 5 bases from J, the gap between germline ends came to 7 bases. The CDR3 bases are TGCGCCAGCAGCTTCGGGCAGGAGACCCAGTACTTC. Protein: CASSFGQETQYF.

The chain combines TRBV28 with TRBJ1-2, with TRBD1 matching 8 bases. The CDR3 runs 13 residues. Germline trimming cut 5 bases from V and 7 bases from J; bases unmatched to any gene: 6. CDR1 is MDHEN, CDR2 SYDVKM, per germline. CDR3 sequence reads: CASSDQGAPGYTF. The CDR3 DNA sequence: TGTGCCAGCAGTGATCAGGGGGCGCCTGGCTACACCTTC.

The chain recombines TRBV4-1 with TRBJ1-2; 7 bases are a match to TRBD1. The germline gives CDR1 MGHRA, CDR2 YSYEKL. The CDR3 spans 16 residues. Losses at the gene ends were 2 bases for V and 3 bases for J; bases not matched to a gene: 9. The CDR3 DNA sequence: TGCGCCAGCAGCCAAAGGGTAACAGGGGCCGACTATGGCTACACCTTC. It translates to CASSQRVTGADYGYTF.

The genes are TRBV6-1 and TRBJ2-1, with D uncertain. V shed 7 bases and J shed 4 bases, with 11 bases lying between them. CDR3 size: 13 residues. Germline V gene lookup returns CDR1 MNHNS and CDR2 SASEGT. The CDR3 bases are TGTGCCAGCATAAGGACCACGTACAATGAGCAGTTCTTC. Amino acids: CASIRTTYNEQFF.

The V gene is TRBV30, the J gene TRBJ1-6, with 9 nucleotides matching TRBD1. Germline values: CDR1 GTSNPN, CDR2 SVGIG (reference sequence). V was clipped by 0 bases and J by 12 bases; unmatched bases: 6. This CDR3 is built from 14 residues. Here the CDR3 DNA reads TGTGCCTGGAGTGTAGGACAGGGGAAGGAACCCCTCCACTTT. It translates to CAWSVGQGKEPLHF.

The genes are TRBV9 and TRBJ1-2, with a tentative D call TRBD1 (5 bases). The germline gives CDR1 SGDLS, CDR2 YYNGEE. CDR3 size: 14 residues. Trimming took 3 bases from V and 4 from J, leaving 13 bases between them. Written as DNA, the CDR3 is TGTGCCAGCAGCGGACTGGAGGGGCCCTATGGCTACACCTTC. Residues: CASSGLEGPYGYTF.

The gene calls are TRBV18 and TRBJ1-5; 7 positions agree with TRBD1. Germline CDR1 reads KGHSH; CDR2 reads LQKENI. Germline trimming cut 6 bases from V and 10 bases from J; bases unmatched to any gene: 15. This CDR3 spans 15 amino acids. CDR3 loop: CASSLNRGRLTPQHF. The CDR3 bases are TGTGCCAGCTCCTTAAACAGGGGCCGCCTAACCCCCCAGCATTTT.

The rearrangement links TRBV6-1 to TRBJ2-1; D may be TRBD2 (6 bases). V lost 1 base and J lost 1, with 8 bases in between. The germline V gene encodes CDR1 MNHNS and CDR2 SASEGT. The CDR3 is 15 residues long. The CDR3 region has the DNA TGTGCCAGCAGTGAAGGACGGGGGTCCTACAATGAGCAGTTCTTC. It encodes CASSEGRGSYNEQFF.

For this clone: The same CDR3 arises from other DNA sequences in this sample as well. The chain couples TRBV2 to TRBJ2-7; 11 nucleotides align to TRBD1. CDR3 length: 14 amino acids. CDR1 SNHLY and CDR2 FYNNEI come from the germline V gene. With 6 bases clipped from V and 4 bases from J, the junction kept 5 bases outside the gene matches. CDR3 DNA sequence: TGTGCCAGCAGCACGGACAGGGGGCCGTACGAGCAGTACTTC. Translated: CASSTDRGPYEQYF.

A remark on this clone: Other DNA sequences in this sample translate to the same CDR3. The chain combines TRBV29-1 with TRBJ2-7, with 9 bases lining up with TRBD1. V lost 6 bases to trimming and J lost 3 bases; unmatched junction nucleotides: 3. The germline V gene encodes CDR1 SQVTM and CDR2 ANQGSEA. There are 12 residues in the CDR3. Written as DNA, the CDR3 is TGCAGCGTGACGGGACAGGGCTACGAGCAGTACTTC. This sequence encodes CSVTGQGYEQYF.

This clone has just one count. This chain uses TRBV9 with TRBJ1-1; 10 positions agree with TRBD1. The CDR3 is made up of 17 amino acids. CDR1 is SGDLS, CDR2 YYNGEE, per germline. The J segment lost 1 base and the V segment lost 0 bases, leaving 6 bases of the junction unmatched. The CDR3 is CASSVGQGAYQNTEAFF. As DNA, the CDR3 is TGTGCCAGCAGCGTAGGACAGGGGGCCTACCAGAACACTGAAGCTTTCTTT.

V usage is TRBV6-1 and J usage is TRBJ1-2; TRBD1 agrees at 12 bases. Germline CDR1 is MNHNS and CDR2 is SASEGT. The CDR3 is 14 residues long. Germline trimming cut 6 bases from V and 8 bases from J; bases unmatched to any gene: 7. Here the CDR3 reads CASRNRDRGQGYTF. For the CDR3, the DNA is TGTGCCAGCAGAAACCGGGACAGGGGGCAGGGCTACACCTTC.

This clone was recorded once. The rearrangement uses TRBV18 and TRBJ1-5, with TRBD1 matching 7 bases. Germline V gene data show CDR1 as KGHSH and CDR2 as LQKENI. CDR3 length: 15 residues. The V segment lost 4 bases and the J segment 0 bases; nucleotides outside the gene matches: 3. The CDR3 region is CASSQGTDSNQPQHF. The CDR3 DNA reads TGTGCCAGCTCACAAGGGACAGATAGCAATCAGCCCCAGCATTTT.

The J gene is TRBJ1-6, the V gene TRBV4-1; possibly TRBD1 for D (6 bases). The germline gives CDR1 MGHRA, CDR2 YSYEKL. The V end was cut by 2 bases, the J end by 0 bases, with 17 bases between. The length of the CDR3 is 19 residues. CDR3 DNA sequence: TGCGCCAGCAGCCAAACCGGGACATCGGGCTCCTCCTATAATTCACCCCTCCACTTT. It translates to CASSQTGTSGSSYNSPLHF.

V gene TRBV2 combines with J gene TRBJ2-1, with D possibly TRBD2 on 6 matching bases. Germline lookup yields CDR1 SNHLY and CDR2 FYNNEI. This CDR3 contains 14 residues. The germline V and J ends were trimmed by 7 bases and 1 base, with 11 bases remaining between them. The CDR3 DNA reads as TGTGCCAGCACCGCGGGGTTGTCCTACAATGAGCAGTTCTTC. Its protein is CASTAGLSYNEQFF.

The chain couples TRBV11-2 to TRBJ1-1; 7 positions match TRBD1. The germline V gene has CDR1 SGHAT and CDR2 FQNNGV. The CDR3 has 14 residues. V dropped 6 bases and J dropped 6; count of bases not matched to a gene: 10. The DNA for the CDR3 is TGTGCCAGCAGGCAGACAGGGAATATCGCTGAAGCTTTCTTT. Translating it yields CASRQTGNIAEAFF.

V is TRBV7-9 and J is TRBJ2-3; TRBD2 aligns across 10 bases. Looked up from germline, CDR1 is SEHNR and CDR2 is FQNEAQ (reference sequence). V lost 5 bases to trimming and J lost 3 bases; unmatched junction nucleotides: 8. The CDR3 is made up of 16 amino acids. This CDR3 is CASSILAGGGTDTQYF. The CDR3 DNA reads as TGTGCCAGCAGCATCTTAGCGGGGGGCGGTACAGATACGCAGTATTTT.

This clone has just one count. The chain couples TRBV7-9 to TRBJ1-1, with 8 bases aligning to TRBD1. Germline loops: CDR1 SEHNR, CDR2 FQNEAQ (reference sequence). This CDR3 contains 12 residues. V shed 2 bases and J 10 bases; nucleotides not matched to a gene: 3. CDR3 in DNA: TGTGCCAGCAGCTTACAGGGGGCGACAGCTTTCTTT. Amino acids: CASSLQGATAFF.

A single count supports this clone. This chain uses TRBV10-3 with TRBJ1-2; a possible D gene is TRBD1 (5 bases). Trimming cost V 10 bases and J 0 bases, with 18 bases left between them. This CDR3 contains 15 residues. Germline V gene lookup returns CDR1 ENHRY and CDR2 SYGVKD. The CDR3 nucleotides read TGTGCCACCCGTCCAGACAGCAACTCTAACTATGGCTACACCTTC. Translated: CATRPDSNSNYGYTF.

V usage is TRBV6-1 and J usage is TRBJ2-3; D is unresolved. V lost 0 bases and J lost 7, with 14 bases in between. The CDR3 length is 15 residues. The V gene's germline CDR1 is MNHNS and CDR2 SASEGT. Here the CDR3 DNA reads TGTGCCAGCAGTGAAGCTTCCACATTGGCGCATACGCAGTATTTT. Its protein is CASSEASTLAHTQYF.

V and J are TRBV7-2 and TRBJ1-1; the D is unclear. Germline values: CDR1 SGHTA, CDR2 FQGNSA. The CDR3 sequence is 14 residues long. Trimming cost V 5 bases and J 6 bases, with 16 bases left between them. The CDR3 protein is CASSRRRVRAEAFF. In DNA form, the CDR3 reads TGTGCCAGCAGCCGGAGGAGGGTTAGGGCTGAAGCTTTCTTT.

The V gene is TRBV5-1, the J gene TRBJ2-7; 8 bases match TRBD2. CDR3 length: 14 residues. Germline-derived CDR1 and CDR2 are SGHRS and YFSETQ. J was trimmed by 6 bases and V by 5 bases; bases with no gene match: 10. Here the CDR3 reads CASRGERESGEQYF. CDR3 in DNA: TGCGCCAGCAGGGGAGAGCGGGAGTCAGGCGAGCAGTACTTC.

The chain is built from TRBV6-5 and TRBJ2-7; D is perhaps TRBD1 (8 bases). Germline V gene lookup returns CDR1 MNHEY and CDR2 SVGAGI. This CDR3 has 15 amino acids. The V end was cut by 6 bases, the J end by 1 base, with 16 bases between. Written as DNA, the CDR3 is TGTGCCAGCAGGCATAACAGGGGGGGATCCTACGAGCAGTACTTC. Its translation is CASRHNRGGSYEQYF.

V is TRBV10-3 and J is TRBJ1-2; 7 nucleotides match TRBD1. The J segment lost 4 bases and the V segment lost 4 bases, leaving 3 bases of the junction unmatched. The CDR3 runs 13 residues. The germline gives CDR1 ENHRY, CDR2 SYGVKD. The CDR3 sequence: CAISVDRAYGYTF. The CDR3 DNA reads TGTGCCATCAGTGTCGACAGGGCCTATGGCTACACCTTC.

This chain uses TRBV18 with TRBJ2-5; no clear D. Per the germline V gene, CDR1 is KGHSH and CDR2 is LQKENI. V shed 4 bases and J shed 0 bases, with 6 bases lying between them. This CDR3 is built from 13 residues. The CDR3 bases are TGTGCCAGCTCACACGAGTACCAAGAGACCCAGTACTTC. Its protein product is CASSHEYQETQYF.

This clone showed up just once. V gene TRBV5-1 combines with J gene TRBJ1-2; 8 bases are shared with TRBD1. J gave up 4 bases and V 5 bases, and 13 bases lay outside the gene matches. Germline V CDR1 and CDR2: SGHRS, YFSETQ. This CDR3 is 16 amino acids long. The CDR3 DNA is TGCGCCAGCAGGCCCGGGGCTTCAGGGGGCGGCTATGGCTACACCTTC. Protein product: CASRPGASGGGYGYTF.

Only one count was recorded for this clone. The genes are TRBV18 and TRBJ1-5; tentatively, D is TRBD1 (5 bases). The CDR3 has 13 residues. Germline V CDR1 and CDR2: KGHSH, LQKENI. V gave up 4 bases and J gave up 6 bases, with 10 bases separating them. CDR3 region: CASSRDQGQPQHF. Written as DNA, the CDR3 is TGTGCCAGCTCACGGGATCAGGGTCAGCCCCAGCATTTT.

This chain connects TRBV6-1 to TRBJ2-7; TRBD1 matches 9 bases. Germline V gene sequence: CDR1 MNHNS, CDR2 SASEGT. The ends lost 6 bases at V and 0 bases at J; junction bases unmatched: 0. CDR3 size: 13 residues. The CDR3 sequence: CASRTGGSYEQYF. CDR3 bases: TGTGCCAGCAGGACAGGGGGCTCCTACGAGCAGTACTTC.